A selection of T cell receptor beta chains follows, all from one sample in a study of T cells in Graves' hyperthyroidism and ophthalmopathy. Using its own MiXCR run on the multiplex PCR reads, TCRdb lists one record per CDR3 protein. The sample shows hundreds of thousands of distinct CDR3 sequences, about 15% of them seen only once. The sample was blood. These receptors came from a man aged 18 to 30 with Graves' ophthalmopathy. Each CDR3 is given with its conserved first and last residue. The D gene is left open where the match is weak. Clone size is given for some rows only: seen once, a few or many times, or a class if the clone is expanded.

TGTGCCAGCAGCCAAATTACTAGCGGGAGCCAAGAGACCCAGTACTTC	CASSQITSGSQETQYF	TRBV3-1	few	TRBJ2-5	TRBD2
TGTGCCAGCAGCCCGCCCTATGGGGGGGGGAATTCACCCCTCCACTTT	CASSPPYGGGNSPLHF	TRBV3-1	.	TRBJ1-6	.
TGTGCCAGCAGCTTCCCAGGGGGTAACTACAATGAGCAGTTCTTC	CASSFPGGNYNEQFF	TRBV7-9	.	TRBJ2-1	TRBD1
TGTGCCAGCAGCGTACAGGGATGGGGTGGCTACACCTTC	CASSVQGWGGYTF	TRBV12-3/TRBV12-4	few	TRBJ1-2	.
TGTGCCAGCAGCTTAGTATTGGGTGGAGAGCAGTTCTTC	CASSLVLGGEQFF	TRBV7-9	many	TRBJ2-1	.
TGTGCCAGTAGTATAGTCGACGGCCGCTATGGCTACACCTTC	CASSIVDGRYGYTF	TRBV19	.	TRBJ1-2	.
TGTGCCACCAGTGATAACGACAGGGGGTTGTGGGAGACCCAGTACTTC	CATSDNDRGLWETQYF	TRBV24-1	.	TRBJ2-5	TRBD1
TGTGCCAGTAGTCAGGACAGGGCGGGGGAGACCCAGTACTTC	CASSQDRAGETQYF	TRBV19	few	TRBJ2-5	TRBD1
TGTGCCAGCAGCCCAGACAGGGGCCGGGAGCTGTTTTTT	CASSPDRGRELFF	TRBV11-3	many	TRBJ2-2	TRBD1
TGCGCCACCCGGGACAGCCGGGGCACCGGGGAGCTGTTTTTT	CATRDSRGTGELFF	TRBV10-2	.	TRBJ2-2	TRBD1
TGCAGTGCTCTTACTCAACTAGCGGGGGGGCCCCACTCCTACAATGAGCAGTTCTTC	CSALTQLAGGPHSYNEQFF	TRBV20-1	many	TRBJ2-1	TRBD2
TGTGCCAGCAGTCTACCGAACTACAATGAGCAGTTCTTC	CASSLPNYNEQFF	TRBV27	.	TRBJ2-1	.
TGCGCCAGCAGCCAAGTAAAGGTGGGATCCTACGAGCAGTACTTC	CASSQVKVGSYEQYF	TRBV4-1	many	TRBJ2-7	.
TGTGCCAGCAGTTCTCCACGACCGGGACAGGGTTCCTACGAGCAGTACTTC	CASSSPRPGQGSYEQYF	TRBV12-3/TRBV12-4	many	TRBJ2-7	TRBD1
TGTGCCAGCAGTCGTAGCGGGGGGCGGAATGAGCAGTTCTTC	CASSRSGGRNEQFF	TRBV11-3	many	TRBJ2-1	TRBD2
TGTGCCAGCAGCGAGACAGGGGGACCCGGGGAGCTGTTTTTT	CASSETGGPGELFF	TRBV9	.	TRBJ2-2	TRBD1
TGTGCCAGCAGCAACAGTATGGGGCTAGCGGGACAAGAGACCCAGTACTTC	CASSNSMGLAGQETQYF	TRBV9	.	TRBJ2-5	TRBD2
TGTGCCAGCAGCCAAGATCTCGGGACTAGCGGGGGGGCCATATTGGAGACCCAGTACTTC	CASSQDLGTSGGAILETQYF	TRBV3-1	few	TRBJ2-5	TRBD2
TGCAGCGTGGGGGGGTTGGCTGAAGCTTTCTTT	CSVGGLAEAFF	TRBV29-1	many	TRBJ1-1	.
TGTGCCAGTAGTGGACAGTTTATCCACGAGCAGTACTTC	CASSGQFIHEQYF	TRBV19	.	TRBJ2-7	.
TGTGCCACGGGGTTGGACCGGGGGACCCAGTACTTC	CATGLDRGTQYF	TRBV3-1	many	TRBJ2-5	.
TGTGCCAGCAGCGTAGGAGCGAACACCGGGGAGCTGTTTTTT	CASSVGANTGELFF	TRBV9	few	TRBJ2-2	.
TGTGCCAGCAGCCACCAACAGGGGGATGGCTACACCTTC	CASSHQQGDGYTF	TRBV3-1	many	TRBJ1-2	TRBD1
TGTGCCAGCAGCTTGGGTCCTAGCGGGGGGGCGGAGACCCAGTACTTC	CASSLGPSGGAETQYF	TRBV5-6	many	TRBJ2-5	TRBD2
TGTGCCAGCAGCAAACGACTAGCGGGAGATTCAGATACGCAGTATTTT	CASSKRLAGDSDTQYF	TRBV7-3	many	TRBJ2-3	TRBD2
TGTGCCAGCGGCTTAGAGCAGGCGCACGAGCAGTACTTC	CASGLEQAHEQYF	TRBV7-9	.	TRBJ2-7	.
TGTGCCAGCAGTAGGGACGGCTACGAGCAGTACTTC	CASSRDGYEQYF	TRBV11-2	many	TRBJ2-7	.
TGTGCCAGCAGCTGGGGACTAGCGGGAGGGCTACTCTACGAGCAGTACTTC	CASSWGLAGGLLYEQYF	TRBV11-3	many	TRBJ2-7	TRBD2
TGCAGTGTTGAGTCTAGCGGGGGGGCGTCGGAGCAGTTCTTC	CSVESSGGASEQFF	TRBV20-1	many	TRBJ2-1	TRBD2
TGTGCCAGCAGCCAAGAGGGGCAGGGCTATGGCTACACCTTC	CASSQEGQGYGYTF	TRBV3-1	.	TRBJ1-2	.
TGCGCCAGCAGCCCCAACGCCGGGACAGGTTTCGGGGCCAACGTCCTGACTTTC	CASSPNAGTGFGANVLTF	TRBV4-1	few	TRBJ2-6	TRBD1
TGCGCCAGCAGCGACACTAGCGGACGTTGGGGTACGCAGTATTTT	CASSDTSGRWGTQYF	TRBV5-1	.	TRBJ2-3	TRBD2
TGCAGTGCTGGAGGGACTCAAGCCGATACGCAGTATTTT	CSAGGTQADTQYF	TRBV20-1	many	TRBJ2-3	.
TGCGCCAGCAGCTTGGATATGGTGACAGAGCAGTTCTTC	CASSLDMVTEQFF	TRBV5-1	many	TRBJ2-1	.
TGTGCCAGCAGTTCCCCGGGACTAGGGCCAGATACGCAGTATTTT	CASSSPGLGPDTQYF	TRBV12-3/TRBV12-4	few	TRBJ2-3	TRBD2
TGTGCCAGCAGGACTAGCGGGGGCCAATTGACCCAGTACTTC	CASRTSGGQLTQYF	TRBV6-1	many	TRBJ2-5	TRBD2
TGTGCCAGCAGCTTATATTCCGGGACCTACGAGCAGTACTTC	CASSLYSGTYEQYF	TRBV7-6	.	TRBJ2-7	.
TGTGCCAGCAGCGACCGACAGGGGGGCAATCAGCCCCAGCATTTT	CASSDRQGGNQPQHF	TRBV7-9	many	TRBJ1-5	TRBD1
TGTGCCAGCAGGGCGCAGGGGGCCTGGAAAGAGACCCAGTACTTC	CASRAQGAWKETQYF	TRBV12-3/TRBV12-4	few	TRBJ2-5	TRBD1
TGTGCCAGCAGCGGGGGGACAGATGCCTACAATGAGCAGTTCTTC	CASSGGTDAYNEQFF	TRBV11-1	many	TRBJ2-1	.
TGTGCCAGCTCCGGGCGGGAGTTGGGATACGAGCAGTACTTC	CASSGRELGYEQYF	TRBV18	.	TRBJ2-7	TRBD2
TGTGCCAGCAGCGTAGAACCAGAGATGAACACTGAAGCTTTCTTT	CASSVEPEMNTEAFF	TRBV9	.	TRBJ1-1	.
TGTGCCAGCAGTACTCACGGGGCCAACGTCCTGACTTTC	CASSTHGANVLTF	TRBV7-9	.	TRBJ2-6	.
TGTGCCAGCAGTTACTCGGGACAGGGGAGGAACACTGAAGCTTTCTTT	CASSYSGQGRNTEAFF	TRBV6-5	many	TRBJ1-1	TRBD1
TGTGCCAGCAGTGCGGACAGGGACTTTGAGCAGTTCTTC	CASSADRDFEQFF	TRBV6-1	.	TRBJ2-1	TRBD1
TGCGCCAGCAGCTTGGCGGGGACTAGCGCCTATCAGTTCTTC	CASSLAGTSAYQFF	TRBV5-1	many	TRBJ2-1	TRBD2
TGTGCCAGTAGTATACTCGACGGGACAGATATCTATGGCTACACCTTC	CASSILDGTDIYGYTF	TRBV19	.	TRBJ1-2	TRBD1
TGCGCCAGCAGCTTGGCCGGGGGGCTACTCAATGAGCAGTTCTTC	CASSLAGGLLNEQFF	TRBV5-1	few	TRBJ2-1	.
TGTGCCAGCAGCTTGGGGACCCCTGGACAGGGAGGAGATACGCAGTATTTT	CASSLGTPGQGGDTQYF	TRBV5-8	.	TRBJ2-3	TRBD1